The present entry profiles one T cell receptor beta chain with its context. The antigen it recognizes is unknown. There are no base qualities to consult, and no much larger clone falls within one base. The CDR1 and CDR2 encoded by the germline V gene are SGHTA and FQGNSA. Trimming costs V 3 bases and J 5 bases, and their ends lie 10 bases apart. Measured from the cysteine to the phenylalanine, the CDR3 is 13 residues long. Only CDR3 DNA is held: 39 bases, read in frame from base 1. The data are from a study of cytomegalovirus exposure and HLA in healthy donors (dated by TCRdb to about 2017). For the wider study: In an earlier analysis of 587 of the donors, approximately 300 Gb of sequence data and 117 million unique TCR beta sequences from about 179 million T cells were reported. The T cell repertoires of about 700 subjects were profiled by immunosequencing and related to cytomegalovirus serostatus. All discovery cohort repertoires had been generated on a single sequencing platform. Donor age, sex, ethnicity and CMV serostatus were compiled alongside the repertoire data. In addition to the first cohort of 666 subjects, a separate validation cohort of over 90 different subjects was used. Typing coverage varied by locus: roughly 629-640 donors for A, B, C, DRB1 and DQB1; about 520 for DQA1; some 610 for DPA1; 400 to 480 for DPB1. Among 398 genotyped donors of the cohort, an average of around 250,000 unique TCR beta nucleotide sequences was sequenced per donor, of which approximately 18% were non-productive. In an earlier analysis of 587 of the donors, high-throughput TCR beta sequencing was used to judge whether each TCR beta V gene segment behaved as functional or pseudogenic. Class I and class II HLA loci were covered by the typing at four-digit resolution. A later genetic analysis used genome-wide SNP genotypes for about three fifths of the 666 donors, treating that subset as a discovery cohort. To study patterns of TCR occurrence, a later analysis re-analyzed previously published TCR beta repertoires from 650 to 750 donors and added high-resolution HLA genotyping. The later analysis used no new phenotypic data to find candidate immune exposures, relying instead on TCR beta sequences and their occurrence across donors. The study aimed to test whether signatures of past pathogen exposure could be identified by cataloging public T cell receptors. Among the roughly 430 genotyped donors, around 79% belonged to the genetic ancestry cluster associated with self-reported Caucasian donors. About 5 DR-DQ haplotypes were handled as single units for association and clustering, since linkage in the cohort was strong. An early release covering 550 to 650 HLA-typed donors comprised 250 to 350 gigabases of sequencing data and approximately 85 million unique TCR sequences. The study combined high-throughput TCR immunosequencing, statistical association of individual TCRs with disease status, and machine learning to predict cytomegalovirus infection status. General study outcomes and caveats: In a later analysis, the rate of TCR association differed among HLA loci, with DRB1 alleles having the most associated TCRs and HLA-C alleles having the fewest. An earlier analysis of 587 of the donors showed that most TCR beta V segments appeared in productive rearrangements either about 90% or about 30% of the time, which broadly matched IMGT annotations. The study listed 150 to 200 TCR beta chains as associated with cytomegalovirus. The classifier was reported to diagnose cytomegalovirus status with high specificity and sensitivity in both the original and validation cohorts. Because HLA typing was missing for some donors at each locus, association tests included only the typed subset. In vitro tests confirmed that three of the cytomegalovirus-associated TCR beta chains recognize cytomegalovirus antigens. Some IMGT-functional V segments, including TRBV6-2 and TRBV6-3, could not be distinguished by the 87-base-pair reads and were therefore excluded. Most TCR sequences were seen in very few donors, while some public TCRs were found in many individuals. A later analysis found that most CMV-associated TCR beta chains appeared HLA-restricted, with HLA associations seemingly driven largely by CMV exposure. Linkage disequilibrium might explain the correlated functional status among segregating V segments, but an unknown experimental factor could not be excluded. A further reported finding was that TCR beta sequences accurately predicted the HLA-A and HLA-B alleles for most subjects in the first cohort. According to a later genetic analysis, donors in an Asian-associated ancestry cluster had fewer N-insertions in productive TCRs than the roughly 700-donor mean. Immune exposure information for the cohort was limited to CMV serostatus. In a later analysis, HLA-associated TCR beta chains showed more clonal expansion and lower generation probabilities than non-associated chains that were equally common. The authors suggested that the approach could potentially be generalized to other disease states and immunological phenotypes. This cohort had only TCR beta chains sequenced, and the lack of alpha or paired-chain data limited which features could be detected. Specific HLA alleles were associated with 16,951 TCR beta sequences at a false discovery rate of 0.05 in a later analysis. Sequencing depth was assumed to be roughly uniform across donors in the presence/absence analyses, though that assumption may not hold. According to a later analysis, parvovirus B19, influenza, CMV and Epstein-Barr virus appeared linked to several top co-occurrence clusters. When HLA alleles, especially DR and DQ, strongly co-occurred, attributing TCR associations to individual alleles was difficult. An association between a missense DCLRE1C variant and V-gene and J-gene trimming of TCR beta chains was found in a later genetic analysis and replicated in an independent cohort. A cluster of highly shared sequence variants was judged likely to represent a technical artifact of the sequencing pipeline. The earlier analysis of approximately 590 of the donors excluded roughly 16 rarely observed V segments, including chromosome 9 orphons, because counts were too low.

The cohort consisted of 666 healthy bone marrow donors. At the time of sampling, every cohort member was nominally healthy, though immune exposures that went unrecorded were likely present. The donor tested CMV seronegative and was one of the 352 seronegative cohort members. Each donor provided a peripheral blood sample, and peripheral blood mononuclear cells were used for TCR beta sequencing. Genomic DNA was extracted from the blood cell samples with the Qiagen DNeasy Blood Extraction Kit. To prepare the library, the immunoSEQ multiplex PCR assay was applied. A mixture of 60 forward primers for TCR Vbeta segments and 13 reverse primers for TCR Jbeta segments was used in the multiplex PCR. The CDR3 region of rearranged TCR beta genes was amplified from genomic DNA with a multiplex PCR assay. The Illumina HiSeq System was used to sequence the amplified TCR beta libraries as 87-base-pair reads. In the original analysis: A later analysis counted tens of millions of unique TCR beta chains across the 650 to 700 repertoires, and some 12 million of these chains were shared by at least two donors. Raw reads were error-corrected and collapsed into unique sequences with a nearest-neighbor algorithm that merged closely related sequences to remove PCR and sequencing errors. V, D and J gene segments were assigned by aligning CDR3 sequences to IMGT reference sequences. For a sequence to be retained, at least a six-nucleotide match to both a V gene segment and a J gene segment was required. Rearrangements were classified as productive when the CDR3 lacked stop codons and remained in frame with V and J, and all other rearrangements were classified as non-productive. CDR3 was defined according to IMGT convention as the region running from the second conserved V-encoded cysteine to the conserved J-encoded phenylalanine. The earlier analysis of about 610 of the donors excluded any sequence lacking an unambiguous match to a single V gene segment. In an earlier analysis of roughly 500 of the donors, V segments were called functional above 56.7% productive rearrangements and were called segregating when the between-donor standard deviation exceeded 5%. A statistical classification framework was developed to diagnose cytomegalovirus status using the catalog of TCR beta chain sequences. V and J gene assignment, in a later analysis, came from comparing TCR nucleotide sequences with IMGT/GENE-DB human TR gene sequences. Using the TCRdist pipeline, a later analysis assigned CDR3 sequences along with most-parsimonious VDJ recombination scenarios. A later analysis defined each TCR beta chain by its CDR3 amino acid sequence plus V-gene family, and excluded reads lacking a unique V-gene family. To address suspected cross-contamination and a sequencing artifact, a later analysis removed around 590 highly shared, low-generation-probability nucleotide sequences. In a later analysis, a clonal expansion index was calculated for each public chain from normalized within-repertoire ranks of inferred template counts. Generation probabilities in a later analysis came from a VDJ recombination model fitted to out-of-frame rearrangements, and those results were checked against IGoR. Hypergeometric tests were used in a later analysis to score TCR-TCR, TCR-HLA and TCR-CMV co-occurrence, with a repertoire-size bias correction applied to the TCR pairs. A later analysis estimated false discovery rates by permuting HLA or CMV assignments 20 times. In a later analysis, co-occurring TCRs were grouped with DBSCAN, and TCRdist sequence similarity was added when clustering was performed within HLA-allele-positive subsets. Co-occurrence clustering excluded repertoires with fewer than 30,000 or more than 120,000 public chains, plus five with anomalous nucleotide sharing. TCRdb holds this immuneACCESS table with in-frame rearrangements only. Some clones are missing; in checked studies, unresolved V genes explain under half, and the rest has no known cause. The V and J calls and the clone size are those of that table, but D and trimming were determined from the DNA. This sample gives some 100,000 clones in total; approximately 82% of them show up just once. Clones ranked in the top ten supply 1.2% of the sample.

Recombination linked TRBV7-2 to TRBJ1-1, with the D gene call left open. The sequenced sample was PBMCs. This clonotype was obtained from a woman in her late teens or twenties in good health and CMV-seronegative. The DNA sequence is as follows: TGTGCCAGCAGCTTCCGGGGAGGGACTGAAGCTTTCTTT. Translated, it reads CASSFRGGTEAFF.